A single sample is the source of the 12 T cell receptor beta chains below, sequenced in a study of Ad26.COV2.S vaccination and SARS-CoV-2 variants. Only in-frame clones appear in the TCRdb table, and some are missing; sequencing was by immunoSEQ multiplex PCR. The sample carries around 450,000 clones, 90% recorded once. The treatment denotes: around 19 received Ad26.COV2.S at low or high dose, single or two shots; a few received placebo; per-sample allocation not given. Samples came from day 63 after the first vaccine or placebo injection. The specimen comprised peripheral blood, sampled in a trial of Ad26.COV2.S vaccine versus placebo. The receptor set was obtained from a person aged 18-60 years who received the Ad26.COV2.S COVID-19 vaccine or a placebo.

The rearrangement uses TRBV18 and TRBJ2-3; 15 bases fit TRBD2. This CDR3 is 20 amino acids long. V dropped 2 bases and J dropped 6; count of bases not matched to a gene: 15. CDR1 and CDR2 from the germline V gene are KGHSH and LQKENI. The CDR3 sequence: CASSPSGTSGRPIPSDTQYF. The CDR3 DNA sequence: TGTGCCAGCTCACCATCCGGGACTAGCGGGAGGCCTATCCCCTCGGATACGCAGTATTTT.

V usage is TRBV11-2 and J usage is TRBJ2-1; 8 bases fit TRBD1. This CDR3 region has 12 residues. V was pared by 8 bases and J by 6 bases, with 3 bases of the junction left unmatched. In germline, CDR1 is SGHAT, CDR2 FQNNGV. The CDR3 region is CASGDRGNEQFF. CDR3 coding DNA: TGTGCCAGCGGCGACAGGGGCAATGAGCAGTTCTTC.

This clone was detected a few times. J is TRBJ1-5 and V is TRBV19; TRBD1 aligns across 8 bases. This CDR3 is 13 amino acids long. The V gene's germline CDR1 is LNHDA and CDR2 SQIVND (reference sequence). The V and J ends lost 3 bases and 6 bases, in that order; junction bases with no gene match: 1. The CDR3 DNA follows: TGTGCCAGTAGTATGGACAGGGTTCAGCCCCAGCATTTT. Its translation: CASSMDRVQPQHF.

This clone was seen more than once but under ten times. The chain has TRBV6-4 and TRBJ2-2; the D is unclear. Trimming took 0 bases from V and 8 from J, leaving 10 bases between them. CDR1 is MRHNA and CDR2 is SNTAGT in the germline V gene. This CDR3 is built from 14 residues. The CDR3 DNA sequence: TGTGCCAGCAGTGACTCAGTGGAAGGAGGGGAGCTGTTTTTT. Residues: CASSDSVEGGELFF.

This chain joins TRBV12-5 and TRBJ1-1; TRBD1 is a possible D gene (5 bases). V was shortened by 1 base and J by 6 bases, with 12 bases between the two germline ends. Germline assignment: CDR1 LGHNT and CDR2 FRNRAP. The CDR3 sequence is 14 residues long. CDR3 residues: CASGLEGRGSEAFF. CDR3 DNA sequence: TGTGCTAGTGGTTTGGAGGGGAGAGGTTCTGAAGCTTTCTTT.

Of note for this clone: One end of the junction does not line up with germline, which may come from a read error. This chain uses TRBV7-9 with TRBJ1-2, with TRBD1 identical over 7 bases. CDR3 length equals 10 residues. Germline CDR1 SEHNR, CDR2 FQNEAQ (reference sequence). CDR3 amino acids: CASTIDREAF. The CDR3 nucleotides are TGTGCCAGCACCATAGACAGGGAGGCCTTC. The variable domain in full, with the rest retrieved from reference TRBV7-9 and TRBJ1-2, is DTGVSQNPRHKITKRGQNVTFRCDPISEHNRLYWYRQTLGQGPEFLTYFQNEAQLEKSRLLSDRFSAERPKGSFSTLEIQRTEQGDSAMYLCASTIDREAFGSGTRLTVV.

This clone was seen only once. The V and J genes are TRBV19 and TRBJ2-7; D perhaps matches TRBD1 (6 bases). Germline V gives CDR1 LNHDA, CDR2 SQIVND (reference sequence). The CDR3 sequence is 15 residues long. The V and J ends lost 5 bases and 4 bases respectively, with 18 bases between them. CDR3 protein: CASSLTGSPFYEQYF. Written as DNA, the CDR3 is TGTGCCAGTAGTCTGACAGGTTCTCCCTTTTACGAGCAGTACTTC.

The rearrangement joins TRBV6-2 or TRBV6-3 to TRBJ2-1; 9 positions agree with TRBD2. The V gene's germline CDR1 is MNHEY and CDR2 SVGEGT. The CDR3 length is 16 residues. The junction had 12 bases not matched to a gene; V was cut back by 4 bases and J by 8 bases. CDR3 region: CASSWKGAGGVHEQFF. Written as DNA, the CDR3 is TGTGCCAGCAGTTGGAAAGGAGCGGGAGGAGTTCATGAGCAGTTCTTC.

This clone was observed a single time. The CDR3 loop reads CASSLAGSFTSNYGYTF. Written as DNA, the CDR3 is TGCGCCAGCAGCTTGGCTGGCAGCTTCACTTCTAACTATGGCTACACCTTC. This chain joins TRBV5-1 and TRBJ1-2, with D uncertain. Trimming pared 0 bases from V and 0 bases from J, leaving 15 bases between. From germline, CDR1 is SGHRS and CDR2 YFSETQ. The CDR3 spans 17 residues.

This clone was counted once. V gene TRBV4-3 combines with J gene TRBJ2-1, with D possibly called TRBD1 or TRBD2 (7 bases each). Trimming shortened V by 4 bases and J by 8 bases, and 18 bases separated the two germline ends. Germline V gene lookup returns CDR1 LGHNA and CDR2 YSLEER. CDR3 length equals 15 residues. The chain's CDR3 is CASSRGRGRPDEQFF. The CDR3 region has the DNA TGCGCCAGCAGCCGGGGGAGGGGGCGCCCCGATGAGCAGTTCTTC.

The chain employs TRBV29-1 and TRBJ2-2; perhaps TRBD1 as D (6 bases). Germline CDR1 is SQVTM and CDR2 is ANQGSEA. This CDR3 has 16 amino acids. Trimming removed 4 bases from V and 1 base from J, with 16 bases in between. CDR3 region: CSVAFTRRGNTGELFF. CDR3 bases: TGCAGCGTTGCCTTTACTCGCAGGGGGAACACCGGGGAGCTGTTTTTT.

The chain uses TRBV19 and TRBJ2-1; weak D call: TRBD2 (6 bases). Germline V gene lookup returns CDR1 LNHDA and CDR2 SQIVND (reference sequence). V lost 6 bases to trimming and J lost 8 bases, with 26 bases between them. The CDR3 has 17 residues. CDR3 amino acids: CASSRPSGLATIDEQFF. In DNA form, the CDR3 reads TGTGCCAGTAGCCGTCCGTCGGGGCTAGCGACCATCGATGAGCAGTTCTTC.